This T cell receptor (beta chain) was documented in a study of metastatic and nonmetastatic thyroid tumors. The CDR3 covers 14 residues. Germline loops: CDR1 MGHRA, CDR2 YSYEKL. V was trimmed by 3 bases and J by 4 bases, leaving 10 bases between them. Per the original data handling: Clinicopathological groups differed in CDR3, with these differences serving to build a distant-metastasis classifier for papillary thyroid cancer. TCRdb reanalyzed the PCR reads with MiXCR. V and J calls and clone size were set by TCRdb, not the authors. The table includes some 84,000 clones, 8% to 9.5% detected once. Patients had received no treatment of any kind before thyroid surgery. This clone has at least ten counts.

The material sequenced was blood. This clonotype originated in a female donor with papillary thyroid cancer or a benign thyroid nodule (not recorded which). Some clones in this sample may be carry-over from other donors' samples. The rearrangement joins TRBV4-1 to TRBJ1-5; D may be TRBD1 (6 bases). The chain's CDR3 is CASSHRQVNQPQHF. The CDR3 DNA sequence: TGCGCCAGCAGCCATAGACAGGTAAATCAGCCCCAGCATTTT.